Each of the 22 T cell receptor beta chains below was sequenced from the same sample in a study of vaccination and CD4 T cells after COVID-19. These TCRs' antigens remain unknown. The Oncomine TCR Beta short-read assay was applied to DNA of cultured CD4+ T cells. TCRdb redid the calling of the PCR reads with MiXCR, one entry per CDR3 protein. The repertoire holds 9,500 to 11,000 distinct CDR3 sequences, with around 75% as singletons. The treatment: approximately nine-day PBMC culture with coronavirus spike peptide pools or control peptides (ViraFEST assay). The sequenced material came from CD4+ T cells from blood, cultured in vitro. These receptors were taken from a human donor who had recovered from COVID-19.

The chain combines TRBV20-1 with TRBJ2-5; perhaps D is TRBD1 or TRBD2 (6 bases each). Deletions cut 0 bases from V and 7 bases from J, with 15 bases between. The CDR3 consists of 14 residues. Germline CDR1 and CDR2: DFQATT and SNEGSKA (reference sequence). Here the CDR3 DNA reads TGCAGTGCTAGAGAGAGGGGGGCCTGGGGGACCCAGTACTTC. Its translation: CSARERGAWGTQYF.

This chain connects TRBV7-2 to TRBJ1-5; TRBD1 aligns across 11 bases. This CDR3 has 16 amino acids. Germline CDR1 reads SGHTA; CDR2 reads FQGNSA. Losses at the gene ends were 3 bases for V and 6 bases for J; bases not matched to a gene: 7. CDR3 sequence (DNA): TGTGCCAGCAGCTTGGCTAGGGGACAGGGGGTTCAGCCCCAGCATTTT. Protein sequence: CASSLARGQGVQPQHF. The variable domain in full, with the rest retrieved from reference TRBV7-2 and TRBJ1-5, is GAGVSQSPSNKVTEKGKDVELRCDPISGHTALYWYRQSLGQGLEFLIYFQGNSAPDKSGLPSDRFSAERTGGSVSTLTIQRTQQEDSAVYLCASSLARGQGVQPQHFGDGTRLSIL.

The chain joins TRBV7-2 to TRBJ1-1, with 11 bases lining up with TRBD1. The CDR3 contains 14 residues. J gave up 3 bases and V 5 bases, and 2 bases lay outside the gene matches. Germline CDR1 reads SGHTA; CDR2 reads FQGNSA. CDR3 region: CASSRDRGDTEAFF. CDR3 coding DNA: TGTGCCAGCAGCCGGGACAGGGGGGACACTGAAGCTTTCTTT.

This chain connects TRBV6-1 to TRBJ1-1; D gene uncertain. The V gene's germline CDR1 is MNHNS and CDR2 SASEGT. Between the trimmed V and J ends, which lost 11 bases and 2 bases, there was a span of 12 bases. The CDR3 length is 12 residues. This CDR3 reads CAGRRVNTEAFF. CDR3 bases: TGTGCCGGGAGGCGGGTTAACACTGAAGCTTTCTTT.

CDR3 in DNA: TGTGCCAGCAGTTTAGAACAGTATGGCTACACCTTC. As protein: CASSLEQYGYTF. The J gene is TRBJ1-2, the V gene TRBV28; D call uncertain. V was clipped by 2 bases and J by 5 bases, with 6 bases between them. CDR3 size: 12 residues. Germline loops: CDR1 MDHEN, CDR2 SYDVKM.

The gene calls are TRBV7-2 and TRBJ2-1, with 12 bases identical to TRBD1. The length of the CDR3 is 15 residues. CDR1 is SGHTA, CDR2 FQGNSA, per germline. J lost 8 bases, V lost 1 base, and 3 bases had no gene match. CDR3 DNA sequence: TGTGCCAGCAGCTTAGGGGACAGGGGGCGTTATGAGCAGTTCTTC. Translated: CASSLGDRGRYEQFF.

The chain couples TRBV7-8 to TRBJ2-1; D remains ambiguous. Trimming removed 6 bases at V and 4 bases at J, with 10 bases between. The germline CDR1 and CDR2 sequences are SGHVS and FQNEAQ. This CDR3 has 13 residues. CDR3 loop: CASSPQVYNEQFF. As DNA, the CDR3 is TGTGCCAGCAGTCCGCAGGTTTACAATGAGCAGTTCTTC.

J is TRBJ1-2 and V is TRBV19; D might be TRBD1 (6 bases). From germline, CDR1 is LNHDA and CDR2 SQIVND (reference sequence). Between the trimmed V and J ends, which lost 9 bases and 2 bases, there was a span of 7 bases. The length of the CDR3 is 11 residues. The CDR3 sequence: CARGGNYGYTF. CDR3 nucleotides: TGTGCCAGAGGGGGGAACTATGGCTACACCTTC.

The chain uses TRBV20-1 and TRBJ2-7; a possible D gene is TRBD2 (6 bases). In germline, CDR1 is DFQATT, CDR2 SNEGSKA (reference sequence). Trimming stripped 3 bases from V and 6 bases from J, with 9 bases between. The CDR3 is 11 amino acids. The CDR3 sequence: CSASMGGEQYF. Written as DNA, the CDR3 is TGCAGTGCTAGTATGGGAGGCGAGCAGTACTTC.

The V and J genes are TRBV7-3 and TRBJ2-2; D not certain. In germline, CDR1 is SGHTA, CDR2 FQGTGA. The CDR3 is 12 residues long. The V end lost 5 bases, the J end lost 5 bases, and 6 bases lay between the germline ends. The CDR3 protein is CASSPATGELFF. The CDR3 bases are TGTGCCAGCAGCCCGGCGACCGGGGAGCTGTTTTTT.

The chain recombines TRBV7-9 with TRBJ2-5; TRBD2 matches 8 bases. The trim removed 2 bases at V and 2 bases at J, leaving 4 bases unmatched. Germline V gene data show CDR1 as SEHNR and CDR2 as FQNEAQ (reference sequence). The CDR3 contains 15 residues. This chain's CDR3 is CASSLRTSKQETQYF. The DNA of the CDR3 is TGTGCCAGCAGCTTAAGGACTAGCAAACAAGAGACCCAGTACTTC.

The rearrangement links TRBV30 to TRBJ2-3; TRBD2 aligns across 7 bases. This CDR3 region has 13 residues. CDR1 is GTSNPN, CDR2 SVGIG, per germline (reference sequence). V was clipped by 5 bases and J by 3 bases; unmatched bases: 5. CDR3 nucleotide sequence: TGTGCCTGGGCTAGCGGTATAACAGATACGCAGTATTTT. Residues: CAWASGITDTQYF.

This clonotype was counted only a few times. The chain recombines TRBV20-1 with TRBJ1-2; tentatively, D is TRBD1 (6 bases). Germline V gene lookup returns CDR1 DFQATT and CDR2 SNEGSKA (reference sequence). The CDR3 spans 13 residues. V gave up 8 bases and J gave up 6 bases, with 19 bases separating them. The CDR3 spells CSSRDIGVDGYTF. In DNA form, the CDR3 reads TGCAGTTCCCGGGACATAGGGGTAGATGGCTACACCTTC.

The genes are TRBV6-1 and TRBJ2-7; D call uncertain. Germline lookup yields CDR1 MNHNS and CDR2 SASEGT. V was cut by 7 bases and J by 4 bases, with 11 bases left in between. The length of the CDR3 is 12 residues. CDR3 in DNA: TGTGCCAGCACTCCGGACGGGTACGAGCAGTACTTC. Amino acid sequence: CASTPDGYEQYF.

This chain links TRBV20-1 with TRBJ1-5; perhaps TRBD1 as D (6 bases). Trimming took off 4 bases at V and 7 bases at J, with 14 bases between the two ends. Germline CDR1 is DFQATT and CDR2 is SNEGSKA (reference sequence). The length of the CDR3 is 13 residues. The CDR3 DNA is TGCAGTGCTACCGGGGGCGTCTACCAGCCCCAGCATTTT. Protein sequence: CSATGGVYQPQHF.

On this clonotype: One junction end does not reproduce the germline sequence, and a read error may be involved. This sequence joins TRBV20-1 and TRBJ2-3; 8 bases line up with TRBD2. This CDR3 contains 15 residues. Germline V lookup: CDR1 DFQATT, CDR2 SNEGSKA (reference sequence). This CDR3 reads CSARGPRTSRDTQYF. CDR3 coding DNA: TGCAGTGCTAGAGGCCCCCGGACTAGCAGAGATACGCAGTATTTT.

This clonotype was picked up a small number of times. The rearrangement joins TRBV28 to TRBJ2-7, with 10 bases fitting TRBD2. There are 13 residues in the CDR3. The germline CDR1 and CDR2 sequences are MDHEN and SYDVKM. Trimming took 5 bases from V and 4 from J; bases not matched to a gene: 2. The CDR3 protein is CASSTLAGYEQYF. The CDR3 nucleotides are TGTGCCAGCAGTACACTAGCGGGATACGAGCAGTACTTC. The complete variable domain, with remaining parts taken from reference TRBV28 and TRBJ2-7, reads DVKVTQSSRYLVKRTGEKVFLECVQDMDHENMFWYRQDPGLGLRLIYFSYDVKMKEKGDIPEGYSVSREKKERFSLILESASTNQTSMYLCASSTLAGYEQYFGPGTRLTVT.

CDR3 protein: CASSYTGASREQYF. The CDR3 DNA sequence: TGTGCCAGCAGTTACACAGGAGCGTCGCGGGAGCAGTACTTC. The rearrangement links TRBV6-5 to TRBJ2-7, with D perhaps matching TRBD1 (5 bases). V was cut by 2 bases and J by 7 bases, with 15 bases left in between. CDR1 MNHEY and CDR2 SVGAGI come from the germline V gene. This CDR3 is 14 amino acids long.

This clonotype was observed a handful of times. The chain couples TRBV27 to TRBJ1-5; D ambiguous. Germline assignment: CDR1 MNHEY and CDR2 SMNVEV (reference sequence). The CDR3 runs 14 residues. Between the trimmed V and J ends, which lost 0 bases and 3 bases, there was a span of 6 bases. The CDR3 region is CASSLSSPNQPQHF. CDR3 coding DNA: TGTGCCAGCAGTTTATCATCGCCCAATCAGCCCCAGCATTTT.

The CDR3 sequence is CSAWGEGREQFF. DNA of the CDR3: TGCAGTGCCTGGGGGGAGGGCCGAGAGCAGTTCTTC. The V and J genes are TRBV20-1 and TRBJ2-1; 7 bases map to TRBD2. J was trimmed by 10 bases and V by 6 bases; bases with no gene match: 9. This CDR3 comprises 12 residues. CDR1 and CDR2 (germline): DFQATT, SNEGSKA (reference sequence).

This rearrangement joins TRBV20-1 to TRBJ2-7; 12 bases map to TRBD2. Germline V gene sequence: CDR1 DFQATT, CDR2 SNEGSKA (reference sequence). The CDR3 totals 16 residues. V dropped 6 bases and J dropped 0; count of bases not matched to a gene: 9. The chain's CDR3 is CSAKTSGRSPSYEQYF. CDR3 DNA: TGCAGTGCCAAGACTAGCGGGAGATCTCCCTCCTACGAGCAGTACTTC.

The V call is TRBV7-2, the J call TRBJ1-5; 7 nucleotides match TRBD1. CDR3 length: 14 amino acids. Germline V gives CDR1 SGHTA, CDR2 FQGNSA. The V gene end was trimmed by 6 bases and the J gene end by 4 bases; junction bases not matched to a gene: 6. The CDR3 DNA reads TGTGCCAGCAGTTTCCGGGACAGAAATCAGCCCCAGCATTTT. It yields the protein CASSFRDRNQPQHF.